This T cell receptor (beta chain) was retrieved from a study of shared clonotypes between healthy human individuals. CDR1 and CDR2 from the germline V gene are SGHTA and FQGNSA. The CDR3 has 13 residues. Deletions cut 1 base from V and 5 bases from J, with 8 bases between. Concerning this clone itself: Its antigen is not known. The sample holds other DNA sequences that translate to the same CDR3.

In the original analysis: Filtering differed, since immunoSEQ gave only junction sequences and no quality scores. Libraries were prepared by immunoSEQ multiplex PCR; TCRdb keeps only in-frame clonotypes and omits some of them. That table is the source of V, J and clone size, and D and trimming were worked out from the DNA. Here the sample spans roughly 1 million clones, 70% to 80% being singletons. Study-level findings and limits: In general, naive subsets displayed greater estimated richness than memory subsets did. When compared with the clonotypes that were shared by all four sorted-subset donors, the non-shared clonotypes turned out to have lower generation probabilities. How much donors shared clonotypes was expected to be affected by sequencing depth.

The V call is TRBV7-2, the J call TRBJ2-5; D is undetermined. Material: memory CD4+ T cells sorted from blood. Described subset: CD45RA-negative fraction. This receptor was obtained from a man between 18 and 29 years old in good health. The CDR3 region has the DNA TGTGCCAGCAGCTTAGGGGTCCGGGAGACCCAGTACTTC. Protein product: CASSLGVRETQYF. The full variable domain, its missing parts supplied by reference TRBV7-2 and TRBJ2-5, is GAGVSQSPSNKVTEKGKDVELRCDPISGHTALYWYRQSLGQGLEFLIYFQGNSAPDKSGLPSDRFSAERTGGSVSTLTIQRTQQEDSAVYLCASSLGVRETQYFGPGTRLLVL.